Below, 28 T cell receptor beta chains from the same sample are listed, as sequenced in a study of OX40 agonist ivuxolimab in advanced cancers. Data came from immunoSEQ multiplex PCR; TCRdb stores just in-frame clones and leaves some out. Found here are about 120,000 clones, approximately 92% of them singletons; the top ten hold 0.15% to 0.19%. The sample consisted of CD4+ or CD8+ T cells sorted from blood, taken in a trial of the OX40 agonist ivuxolimab. Every receptor here comes from an adult with an advanced solid tumor such as melanoma, head and neck, liver or kidney cancer.

The chain recombines TRBV2 with TRBJ2-2, with TRBD2 identical over 8 bases. This CDR3 has 14 amino acids. Germline trimming cut 4 bases from V and 6 bases from J; bases unmatched to any gene: 4. From germline, CDR1 is SNHLY and CDR2 FYNNEI. The CDR3 nucleotides read TGTGCCAGCAGTGCGGGAGGGCAAGCCGGGGAGCTGTTTTTT. It codes for CASSAGGQAGELFF.

The rearrangement uses TRBV4-3 and TRBJ2-1; either TRBD1 or TRBD2 may supply D (5 bases each). The V and J ends lost 0 bases and 0 bases respectively, with 9 bases between them. The CDR3 extends over 16 amino acids. Germline CDR1 LGHNA, CDR2 YSLEER. CDR3 bases: TGCGCCAGCAGCCAAGATTCCGGGGCCTCCTACAATGAGCAGTTCTTC. Protein sequence: CASSQDSGASYNEQFF.

This chain links TRBV5-5 with TRBJ2-5; tentative D call: TRBD2 (7 bases). Trimming took 0 bases from V and 5 from J, leaving 11 bases between them. Germline V gene sequence: CDR1 SGHKS, CDR2 YYEKEE (reference sequence). CDR3 length equals 14 residues. The chain's CDR3 is CASSLAGGAETQYF. CDR3 sequence (DNA): TGTGCCAGCAGCTTGGCGGGGGGCGCGGAGACCCAGTACTTC.

Written as DNA, the CDR3 is TGTGCCAGTAAGGACCGGGGCATAGGCAATCAGCCCCAGCATTTT. It translates to CASKDRGIGNQPQHF. The rearrangement joins TRBV19 to TRBJ1-5, with D perhaps TRBD1 (5 bases). The germline V gene has CDR1 LNHDA and CDR2 SQIVND (reference sequence). The V end was cut by 7 bases, the J end by 2 bases, with 15 bases between. There are 15 residues in the CDR3.

This clone came up once. This chain uses TRBV5-1 with TRBJ2-4, with D possibly TRBD1 on 6 matching bases. Trimming removed 3 bases from V and 3 bases from J, with 10 bases in between. Per germline, CDR1 SGHRS and CDR2 YFSETQ. This CDR3 is built from 14 residues. As DNA, the CDR3 is TGCGCCAGCAGCTCCTCGACAGGCAAAAACATTCAGTACTTC. Its protein product is CASSSSTGKNIQYF.

The J gene is TRBJ1-5, the V gene TRBV6-5; D is unclear. V gave up 0 bases and J gave up 16 bases, with 16 bases separating them. CDR1 is MNHEY, CDR2 SVGAGI, per germline. CDR3 length: 13 residues. The chain's CDR3 is CASSYSTEGGRHF. In nucleotides, the CDR3 is TGTGCCAGCAGTTACTCGACGGAAGGCGGTAGACATTTT.

J is TRBJ2-3 and V is TRBV7-2, with D unclear. CDR3 length: 15 amino acids. V was pared by 2 bases and J by 8 bases, with 17 bases between. Germline lookup yields CDR1 SGHTA and CDR2 FQGNSA. The CDR3 loop is CASSLRGGYVGTQYF. The CDR3 coding sequence is TGTGCCAGCAGCTTAAGAGGTGGATATGTAGGTACGCAGTATTTT.

The CDR3 bases are TGTGCCAGCAGTGAAAGTTCCGGGGCTTTCTTT. Amino acid sequence: CASSESSGAFF. The chain is built from TRBV6-1 and TRBJ1-1, with unresolved D. The germline gives CDR1 MNHNS, CDR2 SASEGT. The CDR3 length is 11 residues. V dropped 2 bases and J dropped 11 bases, with 9 bases sitting between them.

The V and J genes are TRBV9 and TRBJ1-1; D is ambiguous. Germline lookup yields CDR1 SGDLS and CDR2 YYNGEE. V was cut by 1 base and J by 1 base, with 11 bases left in between. The CDR3 sequence is 15 residues long. The CDR3 nucleotides read TGTGCCAGCAGCGTAACCGGGAACAGGAACACTGAAGCTTTCTTT. Its translation is CASSVTGNRNTEAFF.

V usage is TRBV5-1 and J usage is TRBJ1-1; D might be TRBD1 (5 bases). Germline loops: CDR1 SGHRS, CDR2 YFSETQ. This CDR3 has 14 residues. V was trimmed by 1 base and J by 1 base, leaving 8 bases between them. The CDR3 bases are TGCGCCAGCAGCTTGCTCGGGACGAACACTGAAGCTTTCTTT. Amino acids: CASSLLGTNTEAFF.

V and J are TRBV19 and TRBJ1-1, with TRBD1 matching 9 bases. Germline lookup yields CDR1 LNHDA and CDR2 SQIVND (reference sequence). There are 14 residues in the CDR3. J gave up 1 base and V 10 bases, and 7 bases lay outside the gene matches. The CDR3 here is CATETGGWNTEAFF. The DNA for the CDR3 is TGTGCCACCGAAACAGGGGGCTGGAACACTGAAGCTTTCTTT.

V gene TRBV18 combines with J gene TRBJ2-3; D is uncertain. Trimming pared 3 bases from V and 3 bases from J, leaving 10 bases between. This CDR3 comprises 14 residues. From germline, CDR1 is KGHSH and CDR2 LQKENI. The CDR3 DNA follows: TGTGCCAGCTCACCTTGGGTAGAGACAGATACGCAGTATTTT. Its protein is CASSPWVETDTQYF.

The gene calls are TRBV28 and TRBJ1-2; 9 bases map to TRBD1. CDR1 and CDR2 (germline): MDHEN, SYDVKM. This CDR3 spans 14 amino acids. The ends lost 6 bases at V and 4 bases at J; junction bases unmatched: 6. The CDR3 region has the DNA TGTGCCAGCAGGGGACAGGGCCTTTCCTATGGCTACACCTTC. Its protein is CASRGQGLSYGYTF.

The chain carries TRBV6-4 and TRBJ2-3; TRBD1 aligns across 9 bases. This CDR3 is 17 amino acids long. Germline V CDR1 and CDR2: MRHNA, SNTAGT. V shed 7 bases and J 0 bases; nucleotides not matched to a gene: 11. The CDR3 DNA follows: TGTGCCAGCACCCAGACAGGGGGGACCCCTAGCACAGATACGCAGTATTTT. Protein product: CASTQTGGTPSTDTQYF.

This chain links TRBV6-5 with TRBJ1-4; TRBD1 matches 9 bases. Trimming cost V 6 bases and J 6 bases; bases outside gene matches: 5. The V gene's germline CDR1 is MNHEY and CDR2 SVGAGI. The CDR3 sequence is 14 residues long. In DNA form, the CDR3 reads TGTGCCAGCAGGGCCGGGACAGGGTATGAAAAACTGTTTTTT. It encodes CASRAGTGYEKLFF.

This sequence joins TRBV7-2 and TRBJ2-5, with D unresolved. Trimming stripped 5 bases from V and 1 base from J, with 2 bases between. The germline V gene encodes CDR1 SGHTA and CDR2 FQGNSA. The CDR3 runs to 11 residues. The CDR3 DNA reads TGTGCCAGCAGCCTCCAAGAGACCCAGTACTTC. Translating gives CASSLQETQYF.

The J gene is TRBJ2-1, the V gene TRBV6-6; 8 nucleotides align to TRBD2. CDR1 is MNHNY and CDR2 is SVGAGI in the germline V gene (reference sequence). V shed 0 bases, J shed 7 bases, and the junction held 5 bases outside the gene matches. There are 15 residues in the CDR3. CDR3: CASSYSSGGWNEQFF. The DNA for the CDR3 is TGTGCCAGCAGTTACTCGTCGGGGGGGTGGAATGAGCAGTTCTTC.

This clone was seen more than once but under ten times. The gene calls are TRBV6-5 and TRBJ1-4; TRBD1 might be the D (5 bases). This CDR3 has 15 residues. Germline CDR1 MNHEY, CDR2 SVGAGI. V was cut by 4 bases and J by 4 bases, with 13 bases left in between. The CDR3 sequence: CASSSGTVVNEKLFF. The CDR3 DNA reads TGTGCCAGCAGTTCTGGGACCGTCGTTAATGAAAAACTGTTTTTT.

The genes are TRBV28 and TRBJ2-2; D is uncertain. The CDR3 is 13 residues long. Germline-derived CDR1 and CDR2 are MDHEN and SYDVKM. V was pared by 7 bases and J by 2 bases, with 8 bases between. The CDR3 DNA reads as TGTGCCAGCACCCTCATTAACACCGGGGAGCTGTTTTTT. Translation: CASTLINTGELFF. The full variable domain, in which reference TRBV28 and TRBJ2-2 provide the parts outside the CDR3, is DVKVTQSSRYLVKRTGEKVFLECVQDMDHENMFWYRQDPGLGLRLIYFSYDVKMKEKGDIPEGYSVSREKKERFSLILESASTNQTSMYLCASTLINTGELFFGEGSRLTVL.

The chain links TRBV11-1 to TRBJ2-5; 7 nucleotides match TRBD1. Germline V CDR1 and CDR2: SGHAT, FQDESV (reference sequence). This CDR3 comprises 16 residues. The junction had 9 bases not matched to a gene; V was cut back by 5 bases and J by 0 bases. CDR3 residues: CASSLGDSSYQETQYF. For the CDR3, the DNA is TGTGCCAGCAGCCTCGGGGACAGCTCGTACCAAGAGACCCAGTACTTC. Variable domain in full (rest from reference TRBV11-1 and TRBJ2-5): EAEVAQSPRYKITEKSQAVAFWCDPISGHATLYWYRQILGQGPELLVQFQDESVVDDSQLPKDRFSAERLKGVDSTLKIQPAELGDSAMYLCASSLGDSSYQETQYFGPGTRLLVL.

The chain recombines TRBV5-1 with TRBJ2-1; 11 bases match TRBD2. The CDR3 is 15 residues long. V was pared by 3 bases and J by 10 bases, with 9 bases of the junction left unmatched. Germline CDR1 SGHRS, CDR2 YFSETQ. The CDR3 spells CASSSGTSGALEQFF. CDR3 DNA sequence: TGCGCCAGCAGCTCAGGGACTAGCGGTGCCCTGGAGCAGTTCTTC. Full variable domain (rest looked up from reference TRBV5-1 and TRBJ2-1): KAGVTQTPRYLIKTRGQQVTLSCSPISGHRSVSWYQQTPGQGLQFLFEYFSETQRNKGNFPGRFSGRQFSNSRSEMNVSTLELGDSALYLCASSSGTSGALEQFFGPGTRLTVL.

Notes on this clone: Distinct nucleotide sequences in the sample also encode this CDR3. The CDR3 is CASSVAGQEANYGYTF. In nucleotides, the CDR3 is TGTGCCAGCAGCGTAGCGGGACAGGAAGCTAACTATGGCTACACCTTC. The V and J genes are TRBV9 and TRBJ1-2; 8 bases fit TRBD1. With 0 bases clipped from V and 0 bases from J, the junction kept 4 bases outside the gene matches. Germline assignment: CDR1 SGDLS and CDR2 YYNGEE. The CDR3 runs 16 residues.

V and J are TRBV6-1 and TRBJ1-2, with 7 positions matching TRBD1. The CDR3 contains 11 residues. With V trimmed by 11 bases and J by 4 bases, 4 bases remained unmatched. Germline lookup yields CDR1 MNHNS and CDR2 SASEGT. For the CDR3, the DNA is TGTGCCCGAACAGGGGCCTATGGCTACACCTTC. Protein: CARTGAYGYTF.

The chain couples TRBV6-1 to TRBJ2-1; 8 bases align to TRBD2. Trimming at V came to 8 bases and at J to 6 bases, leaving 12 bases not matched to a gene. Germline V gene sequence: CDR1 MNHNS, CDR2 SASEGT. The CDR3 has 15 amino acids. Here the CDR3 DNA reads TGTGCCAGCGAGGTCGGGCTAGCGGGTATCAATGAGCAGTTCTTC. It encodes CASEVGLAGINEQFF.

In this sample, this clone turned up once. J is TRBJ2-6 and V is TRBV27; D not resolved. Trimming left V 4 bases short and J 0 bases short, with 10 bases between. In germline, CDR1 is MNHEY, CDR2 SMNVEV (reference sequence). This CDR3 comprises 16 residues. The CDR3 spells CASSWALSSGANVLTF. CDR3 nucleotides: TGTGCCAGCAGTTGGGCACTGAGCTCTGGGGCCAACGTCCTGACTTTC.

The CDR3 spells CASSQDPTYEQYF. For the CDR3, the DNA is TGTGCCAGCAGCCAGGACCCTACCTACGAGCAGTACTTC. V is TRBV5-4 and J is TRBJ2-7, with no clear D. This CDR3 is 13 amino acids long. The V gene's germline CDR1 is SGHNT and CDR2 YYREEE (reference sequence). V was clipped by 4 bases and J by 2 bases, with 10 bases between them.

This chain uses TRBV4-3 with TRBJ1-4, with D possibly being TRBD1 (6 bases). Looked up from germline, CDR1 is LGHNA and CDR2 is YSLEER. Trimming stripped 0 bases from V and 8 bases from J, with 13 bases between. The CDR3 is 15 residues long. CDR3 sequence: CASSQDAGEREKLFF. The DNA for the CDR3 is TGCGCCAGCAGCCAAGATGCAGGGGAAAGAGAAAAACTGTTTTTT.

V is TRBV7-2 and J is TRBJ1-4; tentative D call: TRBD1 (6 bases). Trimming removed 3 bases at V and 3 bases at J, with 14 bases between. The CDR3 extends over 16 amino acids. The germline V gene has CDR1 SGHTA and CDR2 FQGNSA. The CDR3, as DNA: TGTGCCAGCAGCTTTTCTCAGGGGCCGGCTAATGAAAAACTGTTTTTT. Its translation: CASSFSQGPANEKLFF.